Included here is one TCR beta chain sequence, with context. Its antigen remains unidentified. Some clones are missing from TCRdb's copy, which holds only in-frame ones; the method was immunoSEQ multiplex PCR. The table shows about 300,000 clones, with around 76% occurring only once. The sample belongs to a study of cytotoxic CD8 clonotypes in ibrutinib-treated CLL. The overall study: The samples contained 255,043 productive templates on average. They also contained an average of roughly 99,000 productive rearrangements.

Study-level results: Contraction or stability on treatment was seen for public clonotypes, which were uncommon.

V was clipped by 6 bases and J by 5 bases, with 16 bases between them. The CDR3 covers 14 residues. Per the germline V gene, CDR1 is SNHLY and CDR2 is FYNNEI. The sequenced sample was PBMCs, obtained at disease progression, from a patient treated with ibrutinib. This clonotype was obtained from a human donor with chronic lymphocytic leukemia. The chain uses TRBV2 and TRBJ2-5; weak D call: TRBD2 (5 bases). In DNA, the CDR3 is TGTGCCAGCAGAATACGACGGGGTGAGGAGACCCAGTACTTC. Its protein is CASRIRRGEETQYF.